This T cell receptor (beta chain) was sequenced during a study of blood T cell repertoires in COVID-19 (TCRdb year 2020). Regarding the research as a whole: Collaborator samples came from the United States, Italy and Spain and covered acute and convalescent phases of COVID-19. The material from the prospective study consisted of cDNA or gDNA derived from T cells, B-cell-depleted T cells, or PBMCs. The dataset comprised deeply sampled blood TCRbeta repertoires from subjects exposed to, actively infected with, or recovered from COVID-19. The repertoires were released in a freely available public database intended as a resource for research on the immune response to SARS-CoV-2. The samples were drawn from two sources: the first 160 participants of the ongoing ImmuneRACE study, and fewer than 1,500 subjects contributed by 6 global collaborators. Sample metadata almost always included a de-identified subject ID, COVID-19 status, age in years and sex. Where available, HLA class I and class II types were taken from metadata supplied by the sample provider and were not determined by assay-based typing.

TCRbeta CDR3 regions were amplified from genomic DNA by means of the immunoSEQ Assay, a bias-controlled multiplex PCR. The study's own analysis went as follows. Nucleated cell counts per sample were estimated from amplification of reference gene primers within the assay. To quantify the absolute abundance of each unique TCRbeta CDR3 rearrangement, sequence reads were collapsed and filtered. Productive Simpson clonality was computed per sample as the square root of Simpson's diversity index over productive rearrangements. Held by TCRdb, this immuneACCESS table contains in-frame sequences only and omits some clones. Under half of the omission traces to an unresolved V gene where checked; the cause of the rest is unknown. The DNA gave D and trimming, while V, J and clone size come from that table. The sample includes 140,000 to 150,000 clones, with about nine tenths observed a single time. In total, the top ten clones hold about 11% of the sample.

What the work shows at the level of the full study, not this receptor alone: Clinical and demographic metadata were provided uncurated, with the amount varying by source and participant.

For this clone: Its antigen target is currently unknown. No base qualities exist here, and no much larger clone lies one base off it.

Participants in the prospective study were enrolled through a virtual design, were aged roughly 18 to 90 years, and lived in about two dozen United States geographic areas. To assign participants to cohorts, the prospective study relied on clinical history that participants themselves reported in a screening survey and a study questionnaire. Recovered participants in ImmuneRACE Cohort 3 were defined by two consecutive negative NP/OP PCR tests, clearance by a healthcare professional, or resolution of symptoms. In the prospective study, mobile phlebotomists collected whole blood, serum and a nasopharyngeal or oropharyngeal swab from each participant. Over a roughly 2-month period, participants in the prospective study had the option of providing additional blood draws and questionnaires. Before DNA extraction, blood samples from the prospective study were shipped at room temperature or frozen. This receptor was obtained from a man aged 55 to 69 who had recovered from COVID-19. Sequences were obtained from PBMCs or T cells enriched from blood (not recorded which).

CDR3 reads: CSATTGGLYEQYF. The DNA sequence is TGCAGCGCCACGACAGGGGGCCTCTACGAGCAGTACTTC. This receptor chain uses TRBV29-1 and TRBJ2-7, with 10 bases matching TRBD1. The germline V end is reduced by 7 bases and the J end by 3 bases; junction bases left unmatched: 6. Spanning cysteine to phenylalanine, the CDR3 consists of 13 amino acids. Only the CDR3 DNA is retained, 39 bases long and in frame from the first base. CDR1 and CDR2 (SQVTM, ANQGSEA) derive from the germline V gene.